This T cell receptor (beta chain) was sequenced for a study of T cells in Graves' hyperthyroidism and ophthalmopathy (dated 2019 in TCRdb). Concerning the study at large: Peripheral blood was sampled at the time of initial diagnosis, prior to any treatment. To identify distinguishing TCR V-J signatures, a discovery cohort of about 100 patients was used, comprising 43 with Graves' ophthalmopathy and some 57 with stable Graves' hyperthyroidism. Prospective prediction of ophthalmopathy was tested in an independent validation cohort of 18 hyperthyroidism patients and 17 patients who later progressed to ophthalmopathy. The 100 discovery patients were divided at random into training and test sets in a 7:3 ratio. The study also compared thyroid tissue and blood T-cell repertoires from several Graves' hyperthyroidism patients. After blood sampling, hyperthyroidism patients were treated with methimazole at a starting dose of 30 mg daily, and ophthalmopathy patients were treated with high-dose intravenous methylprednisolone. According to the paper, TCR Vbeta CDR3 sequencing was carried out on over 130 peripheral blood samples, which came from fewer than 50 ophthalmopathy, 70 to 80 hyperthyroidism and around 17 progressor patients. The research as a whole found: In validation, progression to ophthalmopathy was predicted by the model with approximately 67% sensitivity and 72% to 85% specificity, a median of about 6.4 months before onset. Ophthalmopathy was separated from stable hyperthyroidism by a 13 V-J signature model, with approximately 90% sensitivity and approximately 84% specificity obtained in cross-validation and 80%/75% obtained in testing. Most expanded thyroid clonotypes (frequency above 0.001) were also detected in blood, suggesting blood repertoires may reflect thyroid immune responses. Sample size was not statistically predetermined, and investigators were not blinded to group allocation.

The CDR3 contains 13 residues, cysteine and phenylalanine counted. Only the CDR3 region is kept as DNA, spanning 39 bases read in frame from base 1. Trimming at the junction amounts to 3 bases on V and 2 bases on J, and the germline ends lie 8 bases apart. Reading the germline V gene gives CDR1 SGHRS and CDR2 YFSETQ. TCR beta CDR3 regions were amplified from RNA transcripts. The TCR CDR3 was subjected to a first round of RT-PCR using the HTBI primer set and the Qiagen OneStep RT-PCR kit. Libraries were constructed in a second round of multiplex PCR, after which size selection and purification were performed. Paired-end sequencing of the libraries was performed with 100 bp reads on an Illumina HiSeq2000. For the original study's pipeline: Raw data were processed with SOAPnuke, discarding reads with adapters, uncalled bases, mean Phred below 15, or no exact constant-primer or identifier match. COPE v1.2.5 was used to merge the high-quality paired reads, and each unique nucleotide sequence was defined as a clonotype. Clonotypes were aligned to IMGT TRBV, TRBD and TRBJ reference segments using MiTCR v1.1. The analysis included only V-J combinations with a frequency above 0.0001, which together covered about 99% of the repertoires. The TCS score was defined as the ratio of F50 (clonal expansion) to E x V (chaos), calculated using BLOSUM62-based TCRdist between CDR3 peptides within each V-J. Welch's t-statistics and random forest reduced roughly 500 V-J features to 13, which were used in a naive Bayes classifier (R e1071). The Morisita-Horn index was used to measure how similar the thyroid and blood repertoires were. TCRdb's own reprocessing of the public reads used fastp at Q25 and MiXCR and kept productive beta chains. Entries that share a CDR3 protein sequence are merged under the most common genes and DNA. TCRdb, not the authors, supplied the V and J calls. Counted in this sample were approximately 610,000 distinct CDR3 sequences; approximately 14% of them appeared once. Approximately 4.2% of the sample is held by the ten biggest clonotypes.

Moderately to severely active disease, a Clinical Activity Score of at least 3, a NOSPECS grade of at least 4, and a duration under 3 months were present in ophthalmopathy patients. Any patient with an uncontrolled infection, another autoimmune disease, pregnancy or lactation was excluded. Clinical symptoms, serum thyroxine and TRAb, thyroid ultrasound, and orbital computed tomography formed the basis for the diagnoses. PBMCs were isolated from approximately 10 ml of fresh peripheral blood by Ficoll-Paque density gradient centrifugation. Total RNA was extracted with Trizol reagent, and quality was checked on an Agilent 2100 Bioanalyzer. This clonotype appeared many times. No antigen is known for it. Within one base of it there is no much larger clone, and no base qualities were kept.

This TCR was recovered from a woman aged 40 to 50 with Graves' ophthalmopathy. The chain was built from TRBV5-1 and TRBJ2-5, with the D gene uncertain. Sequencing input: blood. CDR3 reads: CASSSSWQETQYF. The DNA reads as follows: TGCGCCAGCAGCTCGTCTTGGCAAGAGACCCAGTACTTC.